A single sample gave rise to the 21 T cell receptor beta chains below, sequenced in a study of molecular identifiers for immune sequencing clone quantification. TCRdb independently ran MiXCR on the PCR reads; one entry per CDR3 protein. The profile shows about 640,000 distinct CDR3 sequences, just under 20% of them singletons. Sequencing input: naive CD8+ T cells from blood, with Jurkat cell RNA spiked in. The subset was: FACS-sorted CD8+CD4-CCR7+CD45RA+ naive T cells. The receptors were sampled from a human donor in good health. Some libraries in this study had Jurkat cell RNA spiked in.

This clonotype was picked up many times. The chain carries TRBV7-9 and TRBJ1-1; D unclear. CDR3 length: 13 amino acids. CDR1 is SEHNR and CDR2 is FQNEAQ in the germline V gene (reference sequence). V lost 7 bases, J lost 1 base, and 10 bases lay in between. The CDR3 is CASNFRPNTEAFF. The CDR3 region has the DNA TGTGCCAGCAACTTCCGTCCGAACACTGAAGCTTTCTTT.

This clonotype was seen many times. The genes are TRBV29-1 and TRBJ2-3; no reliable D call. Looked up from germline, CDR1 is SQVTM and CDR2 is ANQGSEA. The CDR3 extends over 11 amino acids. Trimming stripped 6 bases from V and 3 bases from J, with 7 bases between. CDR3 nucleotide sequence: TGCAGCGTGCATATTACAGATACGCAGTATTTT. It encodes CSVHITDTQYF.

Many counts were recorded for this clonotype. This chain joins TRBV4-3 and TRBJ2-7; the D is unclear. Germline CDR1 and CDR2: LGHNA and YSLEER. The V end lost 1 base, the J end lost 2 bases, and 9 bases lay between the germline ends. The CDR3 spans 14 residues. The DNA for the CDR3 is TGCGCCAGCAGCCAAGGGACGTTCGCCTACGAGCAGTACTTC. Residues: CASSQGTFAYEQYF.

The sample holds many counts of this clonotype. The V call is TRBV2, the J call TRBJ2-1, with D perhaps matching TRBD1 (5 bases). Germline V gene data show CDR1 as SNHLY and CDR2 as FYNNEI. Trimming left V 3 bases short and J 5 bases short, with 17 bases between. The CDR3 is 16 amino acids. In DNA, the CDR3 is TGTGCCAGCAGTGATATTCCGGCAGGGCAAGACAATGAGCAGTTCTTC. Protein: CASSDIPAGQDNEQFF.

This clonotype appeared a few times. The chain employs TRBV28 and TRBJ2-7, with D hard to call. The CDR3 has 11 residues. Germline loops: CDR1 MDHEN, CDR2 SYDVKM. V lost 5 bases to trimming and J lost 4 bases, with 6 bases between them. DNA for the CDR3: TGTGCCAGCAGTATACAATACGAGCAGTACTTC. It is translated as CASSIQYEQYF.

The sample holds many counts of this clonotype. The V and J genes are TRBV27 and TRBJ2-2; D remains ambiguous. The CDR3 is made up of 14 amino acids. Germline CDR1 and CDR2: MNHEY and SMNVEV (reference sequence). V was cut by 10 bases and J by 0 bases, with 12 bases left in between. DNA of the CDR3: TGTGCCACTAAGGGATTAGCGAACACCGGGGAGCTGTTTTTT. Its translation is CATKGLANTGELFF.

This clonotype was counted at least ten times. The chain carries TRBV5-1 and TRBJ1-1, with D perhaps TRBD1 (5 bases). There are 16 residues in the CDR3. V was shortened by 5 bases and J by 2 bases, with 19 bases between the two germline ends. The V gene's germline CDR1 is SGHRS and CDR2 YFSETQ. The chain's CDR3 is CASSWGWGIQNTEAFF. CDR3 nucleotides: TGCGCCAGCAGTTGGGGCTGGGGGATTCAAAACACTGAAGCTTTCTTT.

Note on this clonotype: Since a much larger clone is just one base distant, this may be a read error. The chain couples TRBV28 to TRBJ2-7; D possibly uses TRBD1 or TRBD2 (6 bases each). The CDR3 is 15 amino acids. CDR1 MDHEN and CDR2 SYDVKM come from the germline V gene. The CDR3 reads CASSFGLTGAGERYF. The CDR3 region has the DNA TGTGCCAGCAGTTTCGGTTTAACGGGGGCGGGCGAGCGGTACTTC.

This clonotype was seen ten or more times. This sequence joins TRBV3-1 and TRBJ2-7; possible D gene TRBD2, 6 bases. The CDR3 runs to 14 residues. CDR1 LGHDT and CDR2 YNNKEL come from the germline V gene (reference sequence). Deletions cut 4 bases from V and 0 bases from J, with 10 bases between. The CDR3 sequence is CASSPGGNSYEQYF. The CDR3, as DNA: TGTGCCAGCAGCCCCGGGGGTAACTCCTACGAGCAGTACTTC.

This clonotype was observed at least ten times. The rearrangement joins TRBV9 to TRBJ2-1, with 14 nucleotides matching TRBD2. Looked up from germline, CDR1 is SGDLS and CDR2 is YYNGEE. J gave up 6 bases and V 3 bases, and 2 bases lay outside the gene matches. This CDR3 is built from 15 residues. The CDR3 bases are TGTGCCAGCAGCGGACTAGCGGGAGGGATCAATGAGCAGTTCTTC. This codes for CASSGLAGGINEQFF.

This clonotype occurred a few times. V is TRBV7-9 and J is TRBJ2-7; D gene uncertain. The V and J ends lost 1 base and 3 bases respectively, with 7 bases between them. The germline V gene encodes CDR1 SEHNR and CDR2 FQNEAQ (reference sequence). CDR3 length: 13 residues. In DNA form, the CDR3 reads TGTGCCAGCAGCTTAGGGACCCGCTACGAGCAGTACTTC. Its protein is CASSLGTRYEQYF.

This clonotype occurred many times. In DNA form, the CDR3 reads TGCGCCAGCAGCCAAATAAACCGGGAGACCCAGTACTTC. Protein: CASSQINRETQYF. The chain uses TRBV4-1 and TRBJ2-5; no clear D gene. V lost 2 bases and J lost 5, with 9 bases in between. The CDR3 spans 13 residues. Germline V CDR1 and CDR2: MGHRA, YSYEKL.

As to this clonotype: A read error may produce the germline difference seen at one junction end. This chain links TRBV12-3 or TRBV12-4 with TRBJ2-3, with D possibly called TRBD1 or TRBD2 (6 bases each). The CDR3 spans 20 residues. The chain's CDR3 is CASRIPTGSLSRGHTDTHYF. Here the CDR3 DNA reads TGTGCCAGCAGGATCCCAACAGGGTCTCTAAGTCGGGGGCACACAGATACGCATTATTTT.

At least ten counts were recorded for this clonotype. The chain links TRBV27 to TRBJ2-3; TRBD2 matches 11 bases. CDR3 length equals 16 residues. Germline values: CDR1 MNHEY, CDR2 SMNVEV (reference sequence). The J segment lost 1 base and the V segment lost 6 bases, leaving 6 bases of the junction unmatched. CDR3 sequence reads: CASRGLAGRRTDTQYF. In DNA form, the CDR3 reads TGTGCCAGCAGAGGACTAGCGGGCCGACGCACAGATACGCAGTATTTT.

This clonotype has at least ten counts. This chain joins TRBV29-1 and TRBJ2-7; possible D gene TRBD2, 5 bases. CDR3 size: 13 residues. Trimming cost V 7 bases and J 0 bases, with 13 bases left between them. Germline CDR1 and CDR2: SQVTM and ANQGSEA. The CDR3 reads CSGGGGSSYEQYF. The CDR3 nucleotides are TGCAGCGGGGGTGGTGGGAGCTCCTACGAGCAGTACTTC.

This clonotype was seen a few times. The chain combines TRBV28 with TRBJ1-5; D uncertain. This CDR3 contains 20 residues. Trimming cost V 7 bases and J 4 bases, with 32 bases left between them. The germline V gene encodes CDR1 MDHEN and CDR2 SYDVKM. Written as DNA, the CDR3 is TGTGCCAGCAATGAAGGCCCCGTGGGAGGGAGCGTTGGGTTAAATCAGCCCCAGCATTTT. Amino acids: CASNEGPVGGSVGLNQPQHF.

The gene calls are TRBV2 and TRBJ2-7; D tentatively reads TRBD1 or TRBD2 (5 bases each). Germline CDR1 SNHLY, CDR2 FYNNEI. CDR3 size: 15 residues. Trimming took off 3 bases at V and 2 bases at J, with 14 bases between the two ends. The CDR3 spells CASSDFRDGPYEQYF. The CDR3 nucleotides read TGTGCCAGCAGTGACTTCCGGGACGGACCCTACGAGCAGTACTTC.

This CDR3 is CASSSSRMNTEAFF. Here the CDR3 DNA reads TGCGCCAGCAGCTCGTCCCGGATGAACACTGAAGCTTTCTTT. J is TRBJ1-1 and V is TRBV4-3; D gene ambiguous. V was clipped by 5 bases and J by 0 bases, with 10 bases between them. The CDR3 is 14 residues long. Per the germline V gene, CDR1 is LGHNA and CDR2 is YSLEER.

This chain joins TRBV19 and TRBJ2-1, with 12 bases identical to TRBD2. V gave up 4 bases and J gave up 12 bases; unmatched junction bases: 7. Germline CDR1 is LNHDA and CDR2 is SQIVND (reference sequence). This CDR3 has 14 amino acids. CDR3 sequence (DNA): TGTGCCAGTAGTACTACTAGCGGGGGGCCCGCGCAGTTCTTC. Its translation: CASSTTSGGPAQFF.

This clonotype was counted a few times. A much more abundant neighbour one base away suggests this may be a read error. V and J are TRBV20-1 and TRBJ2-7; 8 positions match TRBD1. CDR1 and CDR2 from the germline V gene are DFQATT and SNEGSKA (reference sequence). The CDR3 has 13 amino acids. The chain's CDR3 is CSAYSGGFYEQCF. CDR3 nucleotide sequence: TGCAGTGCTTACTCAGGGGGCTTCTACGAGCAGTGCTTC.

This clonotype has at least ten counts. The V gene is TRBV7-2, the J gene TRBJ2-5; 9 bases line up with TRBD2. After removal of 4 bases from V and 9 bases from J, the junction contained 9 bases not matched to a gene. CDR3 length equals 14 residues. Germline CDR1 SGHTA, CDR2 FQGNSA. CDR3 sequence (DNA): TGTGCCAGCAGCTACCTAGCGGGGTCCGGGGCCCAGTACTTC. This translates into CASSYLAGSGAQYF. The full variable domain, with the rest looked up from reference TRBV7-2 and TRBJ2-5, is GAGVSQSPSNKVTEKGKDVELRCDPISGHTALYWYRQSLGQGLEFLIYFQGNSAPDKSGLPSDRFSAERTGGSVSTLTIQRTQQEDSAVYLCASSYLAGSGAQYFGPGTRLLVL.